The present T cell receptor beta chain was sequenced within a study of T-cell reconstitution after alpha-beta-depleted transplantation in children. Broader study findings: There were reportedly several hundred expanded graft clones from which alpha-beta T cells came about two months after transplant. Diversity of TCRbeta at day 60 was high in some patients, arising from surviving recipient T cells and thymic progenitors. Diversity and T-cell counts at one year after transplant derived mostly from new T cells.

Unique molecular identifiers were incorporated during preparation of the TCRbeta library. TCRdb ran MiXCR on the PCR reads and lists one entry per CDR3 protein. The sample consists of 600,000 to 700,000 distinct CDR3 sequences, around 13% of them appearing once. The CDR3 is 15 residues long. V shed 2 bases and J 4 bases; nucleotides not matched to a gene: 4. Germline lookup yields CDR1 LGHDT and CDR2 YNNKEL (reference sequence). This clonotype was recorded many times. No antigen is known for it. This receptor was taken from a girl under 10 years old with congenital amegakaryocytic thrombocytopenia, due to receive a stem cell transplant. Here the sequenced sample was PBMCs, taken before TCRalphabeta/CD19-depleted stem cell transplant. This chain links TRBV3-1 with TRBJ2-1; 8 nucleotides agree with TRBD2. CDR3 sequence reads: CASSQTGRGYNEQFF. The CDR3 DNA reads as TGTGCCAGCAGCCAAACCGGGAGGGGGTACAATGAGCAGTTCTTC.